One sample yielded the 8 T cell receptor beta chains listed below, sequenced in a study of blood T cell repertoires in COVID-19. Libraries were prepared by immunoSEQ multiplex PCR; TCRdb keeps only in-frame clonotypes and omits some of them. The table includes some 58,000 clones, about 75% detected once. What was sequenced was peripheral blood. Receptors originate from a human donor in a cohort sampled during active COVID-19.

The J gene is TRBJ2-5, the V gene TRBV3-1 (or the pseudogene TRBV3-2), with TRBD2 as a possible D gene (5 bases). Trimming cost V 3 bases and J 6 bases, with 14 bases left between them. CDR1 and CDR2 from the germline V gene are LGHDT and YNNKEL (reference sequence). This CDR3 comprises 14 residues. CDR3 coding DNA: TGTGCCAGCAGCCACCCCACCGCCGGGAAGACCCAGTACTTC. This codes for CASSHPTAGKTQYF.

The genes are TRBV7-2 and TRBJ1-3; 8 bases line up with TRBD1. CDR3 size: 17 residues. V was pared by 4 bases and J by 3 bases, with 11 bases of the junction left unmatched. Germline V CDR1 and CDR2: SGHTA, FQGNSA. The CDR3 DNA follows: TGTGCCAGCAGCTCGCTGCAGGGGGCAGGGAGTGGAAACACCATATATTTT. Its translation: CASSSLQGAGSGNTIYF.

The chain has TRBV7-2 and TRBJ1-1; D is possibly TRBD1 (5 bases). Per the germline V gene, CDR1 is SGHTA and CDR2 is FQGNSA. The ends were cut back, 3 bases at V and 0 bases at J, with 11 bases in the middle. The CDR3 extends over 15 amino acids. CDR3 nucleotides: TGTGCCAGCAGCTTGGTCACAGGTGTGAACACTGAAGCTTTCTTT. This encodes CASSLVTGVNTEAFF.

This chain connects TRBV10-3 to TRBJ1-1; TRBD1 aligns across 11 bases. Trimming cost V 4 bases and J 5 bases; bases outside gene matches: 3. Germline V gene lookup returns CDR1 ENHRY and CDR2 SYGVKD. CDR3 size: 14 residues. CDR3 sequence: CAISVDRGQTEAFF. CDR3 coding DNA: TGTGCCATCAGTGTGGACAGGGGGCAAACTGAAGCTTTCTTT.

The gene calls are TRBV6-1 and TRBJ1-5; D not certain. This CDR3 has 11 residues. The V gene's germline CDR1 is MNHNS and CDR2 SASEGT. Deletions cut 2 bases from V and 9 bases from J, with 5 bases between. The chain's CDR3 is CASSEPLPQHF. The CDR3 bases are TGTGCCAGCAGTGAACCTCTGCCCCAGCATTTT.

V is TRBV6-5 and J is TRBJ2-5; 7 bases match TRBD2. Trimming cost V 5 bases and J 9 bases; bases outside gene matches: 15. This CDR3 has 15 residues. The germline V gene has CDR1 MNHEY and CDR2 SVGAGI. CDR3 sequence (DNA): TGTGCCAGCAGTAAGCGGGATGAGACTACATCAGCCCAGTACTTC. Amino acids: CASSKRDETTSAQYF.

CDR3 protein: CASSPRQGTGNTIYF. The CDR3 DNA sequence: TGCGCCAGCAGCCCAAGACAGGGTACAGGAAACACCATATATTTT. The V call is TRBV5-1, the J call TRBJ1-3; 7 bases match TRBD1. V lost 4 bases, J lost 4 bases, and 8 bases stayed unmatched. The CDR3 length is 15 residues. The germline V gene encodes CDR1 SGHRS and CDR2 YFSETQ. Combining the CDR3 with reference TRBV5-1 and TRBJ1-3 gives the whole variable domain KAGVTQTPRYLIKTRGQQVTLSCSPISGHRSVSWYQQTPGQGLQFLFEYFSETQRNKGNFPGRFSGRQFSNSRSEMNVSTLELGDSALYLCASSPRQGTGNTIYFGEGSWLTVV.

CDR3 sequence (DNA): TGTGCCAGCAGCTTCAGGGGGTTCGACACAGATACGCAGTATTTT. Amino acid sequence: CASSFRGFDTDTQYF. The V gene is TRBV5-8, the J gene TRBJ2-3; TRBD1 matches 7 bases. The CDR3 sequence is 15 residues long. Germline-derived CDR1 and CDR2 are SGHTS and YDEGEE. The J segment lost 2 bases and the V segment lost 2 bases, leaving 5 bases of the junction unmatched.